One sample yielded the 16 T cell receptor beta chains listed below, sequenced in a study of identical twins. MiXCR, applied by TCRdb to the 5' RACE reads, yields one record per CDR3 protein. The sample records 200,000 to 300,000 distinct CDR3 sequences, 6% to 8.5% being singletons. These data also featured in a second study, about yellow fever vaccine responses in identical twins.

The sample comprised CD8+ T cells sorted from blood. These receptors originate from a woman aged 18 to 35 in good health.

The table lists this clonotype with a few counts. V gene TRBV6-2 or TRBV6-3 combines with J gene TRBJ2-7; D unresolved. Germline V gene data show CDR1 as MNHEY and CDR2 as SVGEGT. The ends were cut back, 5 bases at V and 1 base at J, with 6 bases in the middle. The CDR3 consists of 12 residues. CDR3 residues: CASSLRSYEQYF. The CDR3 region has the DNA TGTGCCAGCAGTCTCCGGTCCTACGAGCAGTACTTC.

This chain joins TRBV3-1 and TRBJ1-2; TRBD1 matches at 7 bases. Germline V gives CDR1 LGHDT, CDR2 YNNKEL (reference sequence). J gave up 4 bases and V 4 bases, and 6 bases lay outside the gene matches. The CDR3 is 14 amino acids. CDR3 in DNA: TGTGCCAGCAGCCCCGAGGGGGACAGCTATGGCTACACCTTC. Translation: CASSPEGDSYGYTF.

This clonotype was seen a few times. This rearrangement joins TRBV12-3 or TRBV12-4 to TRBJ2-7; 8 nucleotides line up with TRBD1. The CDR3 runs 14 residues. The J segment lost 3 bases and the V segment lost 6 bases, leaving 7 bases of the junction unmatched. CDR3 DNA: TGTGCCAGCAGCCCCGGGACAGGATACTACGAGCAGTACTTC. Translated, it gives CASSPGTGYYEQYF.

The V and J genes are TRBV6-1 and TRBJ2-6; the D gene is possibly TRBD1 (6 bases). The CDR3 spans 20 residues. V gave up 2 bases and J gave up 3 bases, with 23 bases separating them. Per the germline V gene, CDR1 is MNHNS and CDR2 is SASEGT. In nucleotides, the CDR3 is TGTGCCAGCAGTGAAAGTATGGGAACAGGGTATTTTTTTGGGGCCAACGTCCTGACTTTC. This gives the protein CASSESMGTGYFFGANVLTF.

V and J are TRBV5-5 and TRBJ2-7, with 7 positions matching TRBD1. With V trimmed by 2 bases and J by 6 bases, 17 bases remained unmatched. This CDR3 is built from 17 residues. Germline lookup yields CDR1 SGHKS and CDR2 YYEKEE (reference sequence). For the CDR3, the DNA is TGTGCCAGCAGCTTACGACAGGGAATCCGTCTAAGTCGCGAGCAGTACTTC. Its protein product is CASSLRQGIRLSREQYF.

The table lists this clonotype with many counts. This chain links TRBV2 with TRBJ2-7, with a possible D match to TRBD2 (5 bases). This CDR3 has 15 residues. Germline CDR1 reads SNHLY; CDR2 reads FYNNEI. V lost 1 base and J 4 bases, leaving 14 bases between the germline ends. In DNA, the CDR3 is TGTGCCAGCAGTGAAGTTTACGCGTCGGGGTACGAGCAGTACTTC. This codes for CASSEVYASGYEQYF.

V is TRBV6-5 and J is TRBJ2-7, with D uncertain. V was pared by 0 bases and J by 7 bases, with 10 bases between. Per the germline V gene, CDR1 is MNHEY and CDR2 is SVGAGI. This CDR3 contains 13 residues. The CDR3 DNA is TGTGCCAGCAGTTACTCGACGGCTGGGGAGCAGTACTTC. Translation: CASSYSTAGEQYF.

There are a few counts of this clonotype. V and J are TRBV7-9 and TRBJ1-6; a possible D gene is TRBD1 (6 bases). V dropped 4 bases and J dropped 9 bases, with 13 bases sitting between them. Per the germline V gene, CDR1 is SEHNR and CDR2 is FQNEAQ (reference sequence). CDR3 length: 14 amino acids. The CDR3 region is CASSSTGTFSPLHF. CDR3 nucleotide sequence: TGTGCCAGCAGCTCGACAGGAACCTTTTCACCCCTCCACTTT.

This clonotype was found a few times. The genes are TRBV13 and TRBJ2-5; 12 bases match TRBD2. This CDR3 has 16 residues. CDR1 and CDR2 (germline): PRHDT, FYEKMQ (reference sequence). The J segment lost 5 bases and the V segment lost 1 base, leaving 5 bases of the junction unmatched. This CDR3 reads CASSLARTSGAETQYF. The CDR3 DNA reads as TGTGCCAGCAGCTTAGCGCGGACTAGCGGGGCGGAGACCCAGTACTTC.

This clonotype has a count of ten or more. V is TRBV4-1 and J is TRBJ1-5; 8 bases match TRBD1. Germline assignment: CDR1 MGHRA and CDR2 YSYEKL. J gave up 6 bases and V 5 bases, and 9 bases lay outside the gene matches. The CDR3 is 15 residues long. This chain's CDR3 is CASSYGQGLGQPQHF. DNA of the CDR3: TGCGCCAGCAGCTACGGACAGGGACTTGGTCAGCCCCAGCATTTT.

The chain employs TRBV20-1 and TRBJ1-6, with TRBD1 identical over 7 bases. The germline V gene has CDR1 DFQATT and CDR2 SNEGSKA (reference sequence). CDR3 length: 14 residues. The V gene end was trimmed by 5 bases and the J gene end by 9 bases; junction bases not matched to a gene: 10. CDR3 in DNA: TGCAGTGCTCTGGAGGGGACAGAGGGTTCACCCCTCCACTTT. It translates to CSALEGTEGSPLHF.

In this sample, this clonotype turned up many times. The gene calls are TRBV4-2 and TRBJ2-2; D is tentatively TRBD1 or TRBD2 (6 bases each). The V end lost 0 bases, the J end lost 6 bases, and 8 bases lay between the germline ends. Germline V CDR1 and CDR2: LGHNA, YNFKEQ. The CDR3 sequence is 14 residues long. The CDR3 nucleotides read TGTGCCAGCAGCCAAGATAGGGGGGCCGGGGAGCTGTTTTTT. It specifies CASSQDRGAGELFF.

This clonotype was detected many times. The J gene is TRBJ2-1, the V gene TRBV29-1; 15 bases fit TRBD2. The CDR3 consists of 15 residues. The V gene's germline CDR1 is SQVTM and CDR2 ANQGSEA. Unmatched junction bases numbered 3, after V lost 2 bases and J lost 7 bases. CDR3 sequence: CSVERGTSGRNEQFF. The CDR3 nucleotides are TGCAGCGTTGAACGGGGGACTAGCGGGAGGAATGAGCAGTTCTTC.

This clonotype was seen more than once but under ten times. The rearrangement uses TRBV24-1 and TRBJ2-1; TRBD2 is a possible D gene (6 bases). Germline lookup yields CDR1 KGHDR and CDR2 SFDVKD. The CDR3 has 13 residues. V lost 4 bases, J lost 7 bases, and 10 bases lay in between. The CDR3 nucleotides read TGTGCCACCAGTGAAGTCGGGGGAAATGAGCAGTTCTTC. Translating gives CATSEVGGNEQFF.

This clonotype has a handful of counts. The V gene is TRBV4-1, the J gene TRBJ2-3, with a tentative D call TRBD2 (5 bases). Germline V lookup: CDR1 MGHRA, CDR2 YSYEKL. The CDR3 has 17 amino acids. Trimming took 2 bases from V and 2 from J, leaving 17 bases between them. CDR3 region: CASSQSAAVANTDTQYF. The CDR3 DNA follows: TGCGCCAGCAGCCAATCCGCCGCTGTAGCGAACACAGATACGCAGTATTTT.

V and J are TRBV5-1 and TRBJ1-1, with a possible D match to TRBD1 (6 bases). The CDR3 runs to 12 residues. Deletions cut 4 bases from V and 10 bases from J, with 14 bases between. The germline V gene encodes CDR1 SGHRS and CDR2 YFSETQ. The CDR3: CASSPRGGGAFF. The CDR3 nucleotides read TGCGCCAGCAGCCCGAGAGGGGGGGGAGCTTTCTTT.